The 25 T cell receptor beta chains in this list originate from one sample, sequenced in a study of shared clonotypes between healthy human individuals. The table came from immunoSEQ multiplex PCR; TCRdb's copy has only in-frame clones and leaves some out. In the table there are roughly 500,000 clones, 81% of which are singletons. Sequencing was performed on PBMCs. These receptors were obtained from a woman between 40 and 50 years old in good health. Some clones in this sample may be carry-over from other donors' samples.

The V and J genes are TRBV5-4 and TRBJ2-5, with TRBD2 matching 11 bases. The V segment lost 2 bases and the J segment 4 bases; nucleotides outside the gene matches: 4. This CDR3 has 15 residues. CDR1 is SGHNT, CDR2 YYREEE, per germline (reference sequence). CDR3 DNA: TGTGCCAGCAGCTTACCTCTAGCGGGAGGAGAGACCCAGTACTTC. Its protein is CASSLPLAGGETQYF.

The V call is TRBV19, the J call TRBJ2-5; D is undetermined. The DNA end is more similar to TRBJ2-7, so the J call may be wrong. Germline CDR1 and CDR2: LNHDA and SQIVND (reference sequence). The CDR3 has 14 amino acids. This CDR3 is CASSRTASSYEQYF. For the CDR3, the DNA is TGTGCCAGTAGCCGGACGGCTAGCTCCTACGAGCAGTACTTC.

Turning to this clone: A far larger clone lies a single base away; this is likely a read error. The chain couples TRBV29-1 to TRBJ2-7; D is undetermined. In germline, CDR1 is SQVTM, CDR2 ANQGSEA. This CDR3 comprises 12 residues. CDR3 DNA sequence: TGCAGCGTTGTAGGCAGCTCCTACGAGCAGTGCTTC. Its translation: CSVVGSSYEQCF.

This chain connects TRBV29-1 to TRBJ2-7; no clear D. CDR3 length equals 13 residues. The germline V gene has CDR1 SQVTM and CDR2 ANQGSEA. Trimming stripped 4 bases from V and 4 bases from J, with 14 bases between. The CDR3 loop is CSVVGIRKYEQYF. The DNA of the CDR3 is TGCAGCGTTGTGGGAATTAGGAAGTACGAGCAGTACTTC.

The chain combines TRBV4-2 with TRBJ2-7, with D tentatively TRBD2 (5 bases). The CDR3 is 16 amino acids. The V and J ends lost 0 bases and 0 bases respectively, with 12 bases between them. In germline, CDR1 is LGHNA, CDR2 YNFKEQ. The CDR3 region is CASSQEVASSSYEQYF. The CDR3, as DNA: TGTGCCAGCAGCCAAGAGGTAGCGTCGAGCTCCTACGAGCAGTACTTC.

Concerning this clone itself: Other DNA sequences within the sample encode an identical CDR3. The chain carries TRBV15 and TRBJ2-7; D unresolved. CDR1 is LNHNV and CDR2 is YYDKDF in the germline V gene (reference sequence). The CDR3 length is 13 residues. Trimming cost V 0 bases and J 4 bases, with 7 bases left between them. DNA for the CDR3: TGTGCCACCAGCAGAGATCCCGGGTACGAGCAGTACTTC. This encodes CATSRDPGYEQYF.

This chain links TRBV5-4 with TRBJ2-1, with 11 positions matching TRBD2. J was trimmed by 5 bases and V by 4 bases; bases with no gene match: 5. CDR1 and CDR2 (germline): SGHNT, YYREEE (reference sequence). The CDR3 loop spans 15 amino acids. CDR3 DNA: TGTGCCAGCAGCCCGGTAGCGGGAGGGGACAATGAGCAGTTCTTC. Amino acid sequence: CASSPVAGGDNEQFF.

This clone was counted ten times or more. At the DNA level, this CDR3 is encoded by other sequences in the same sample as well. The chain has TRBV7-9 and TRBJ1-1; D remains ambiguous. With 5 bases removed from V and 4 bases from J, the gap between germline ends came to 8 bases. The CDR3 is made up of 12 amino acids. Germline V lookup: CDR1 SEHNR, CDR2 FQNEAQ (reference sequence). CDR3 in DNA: TGTGCCAGCAGCACCGGACCCACTGAAGCTTTCTTT. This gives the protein CASSTGPTEAFF.

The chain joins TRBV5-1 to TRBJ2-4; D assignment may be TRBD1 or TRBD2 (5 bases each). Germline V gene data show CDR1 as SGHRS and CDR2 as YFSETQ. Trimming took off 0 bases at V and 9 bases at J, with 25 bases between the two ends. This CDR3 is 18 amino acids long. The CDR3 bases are TGCGCCAGCAGCTTGGCCGGACCGGGGCAGGGTGAGAGCGGCATTCAGTACTTC. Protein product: CASSLAGPGQGESGIQYF.

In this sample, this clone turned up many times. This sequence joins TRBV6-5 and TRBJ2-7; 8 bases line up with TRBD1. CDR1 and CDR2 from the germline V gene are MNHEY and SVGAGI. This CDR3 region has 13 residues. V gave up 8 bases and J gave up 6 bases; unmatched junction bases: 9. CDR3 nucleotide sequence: TGTGCCAGCTTCGGGCAGGGGGCGTCCGAGCAGTACTTC. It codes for CASFGQGASEQYF.

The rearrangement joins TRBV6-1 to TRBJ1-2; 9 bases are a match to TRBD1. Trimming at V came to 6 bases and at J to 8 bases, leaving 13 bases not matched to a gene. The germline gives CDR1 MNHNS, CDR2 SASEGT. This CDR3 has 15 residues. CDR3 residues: CASSERPGTGFGYTF. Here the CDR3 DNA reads TGTGCCAGCAGCGAACGTCCCGGGACAGGGTTCGGCTACACCTTC.

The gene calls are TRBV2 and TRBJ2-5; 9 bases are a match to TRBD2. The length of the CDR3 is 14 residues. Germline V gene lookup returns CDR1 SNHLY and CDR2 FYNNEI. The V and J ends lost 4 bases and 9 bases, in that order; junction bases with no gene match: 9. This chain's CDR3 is CASSVEREDPSQYF. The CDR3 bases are TGTGCCAGCAGTGTAGAGCGGGAGGATCCTTCCCAGTACTTC.

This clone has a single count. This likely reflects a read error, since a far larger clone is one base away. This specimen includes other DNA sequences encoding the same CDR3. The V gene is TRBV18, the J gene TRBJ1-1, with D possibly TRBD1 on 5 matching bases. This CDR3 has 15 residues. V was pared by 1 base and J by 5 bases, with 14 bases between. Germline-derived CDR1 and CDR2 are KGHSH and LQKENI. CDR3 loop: CASSPRGDGYTEAFF. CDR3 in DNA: TGTGCCAGCTCACCACGCGGGGACGGCTATACTGAAGCTTTCTTT.

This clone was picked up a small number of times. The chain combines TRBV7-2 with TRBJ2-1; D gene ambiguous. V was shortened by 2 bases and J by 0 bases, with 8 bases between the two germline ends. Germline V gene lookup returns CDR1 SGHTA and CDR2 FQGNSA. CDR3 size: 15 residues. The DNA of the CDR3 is TGTGCCAGCAGCTTATACGCTCGCTCCTACAATGAGCAGTTCTTC. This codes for CASSLYARSYNEQFF. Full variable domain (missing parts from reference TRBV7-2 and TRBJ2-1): GAGVSQSPSNKVTEKGKDVELRCDPISGHTALYWYRQSLGQGLEFLIYFQGNSAPDKSGLPSDRFSAERTGGSVSTLTIQRTQQEDSAVYLCASSLYARSYNEQFFGPGTRLTVL.

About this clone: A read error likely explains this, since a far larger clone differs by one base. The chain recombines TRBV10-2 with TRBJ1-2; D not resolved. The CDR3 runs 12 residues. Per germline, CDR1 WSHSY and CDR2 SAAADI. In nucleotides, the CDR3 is TGCGCCGGCAGTGAACAGAACAATGGCTACACCTTC. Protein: CAGSEQNNGYTF.

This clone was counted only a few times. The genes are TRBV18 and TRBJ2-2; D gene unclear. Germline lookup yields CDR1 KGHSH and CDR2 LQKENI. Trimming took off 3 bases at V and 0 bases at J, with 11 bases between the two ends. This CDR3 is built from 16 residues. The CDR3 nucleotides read TGTGCCAGCTCACCGAGGAAAGCGTCGAACACCGGGGAGCTGTTTTTT. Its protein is CASSPRKASNTGELFF.

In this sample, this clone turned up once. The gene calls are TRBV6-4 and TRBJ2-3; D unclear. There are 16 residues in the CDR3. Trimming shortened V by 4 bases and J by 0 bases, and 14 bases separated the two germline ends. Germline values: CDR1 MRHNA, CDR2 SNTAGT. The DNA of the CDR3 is TGTGCCAGCAGTGTTGGTCCTACAATAAGCACAGATACGCAGTATTTT. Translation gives CASSVGPTISTDTQYF.

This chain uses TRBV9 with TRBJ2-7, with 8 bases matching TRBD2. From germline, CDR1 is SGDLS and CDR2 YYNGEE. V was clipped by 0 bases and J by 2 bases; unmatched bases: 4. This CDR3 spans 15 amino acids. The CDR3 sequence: CASSVDGTRTYEQYF. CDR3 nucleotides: TGTGCCAGCAGCGTAGATGGGACTAGAACCTACGAGCAGTACTTC. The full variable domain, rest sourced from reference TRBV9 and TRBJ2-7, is DSGVTQTPKHLITATGQRVTLRCSPRSGDLSVYWYQQSLDQGLQFLIQYYNGEERAKGNILERFSAQQFPDLHSELNLSSLELGDSALYFCASSVDGTRTYEQYFGPGTRLTVT.

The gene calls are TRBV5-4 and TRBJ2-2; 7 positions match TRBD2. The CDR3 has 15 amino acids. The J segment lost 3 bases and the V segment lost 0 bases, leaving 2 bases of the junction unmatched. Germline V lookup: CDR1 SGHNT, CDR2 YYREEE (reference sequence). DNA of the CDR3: TGTGCCAGCAGCTTGGAGGCGGGAGACACCGGGGAGCTGTTTTTT. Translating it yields CASSLEAGDTGELFF.

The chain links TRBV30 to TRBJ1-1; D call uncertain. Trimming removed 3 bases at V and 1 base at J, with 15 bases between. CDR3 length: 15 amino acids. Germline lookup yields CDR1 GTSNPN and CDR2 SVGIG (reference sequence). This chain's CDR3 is CAWSVGIGSNTEAFF. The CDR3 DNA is TGTGCCTGGAGCGTCGGGATTGGGTCGAACACTGAAGCTTTCTTT.

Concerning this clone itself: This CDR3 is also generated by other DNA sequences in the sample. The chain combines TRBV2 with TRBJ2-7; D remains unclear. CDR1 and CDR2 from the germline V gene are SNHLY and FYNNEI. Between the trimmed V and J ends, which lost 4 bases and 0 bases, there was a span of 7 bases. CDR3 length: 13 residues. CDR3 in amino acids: CASSVGTSYEQYF. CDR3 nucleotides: TGTGCCAGCAGTGTGGGCACCTCCTACGAGCAGTACTTC.

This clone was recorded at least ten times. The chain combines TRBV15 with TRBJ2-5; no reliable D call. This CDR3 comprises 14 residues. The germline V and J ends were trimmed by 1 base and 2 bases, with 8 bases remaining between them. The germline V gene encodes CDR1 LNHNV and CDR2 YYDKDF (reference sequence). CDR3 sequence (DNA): TGTGCCACCAGCAGAGGTGCTGTACAAGAGACCCAGTACTTC. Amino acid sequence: CATSRGAVQETQYF.

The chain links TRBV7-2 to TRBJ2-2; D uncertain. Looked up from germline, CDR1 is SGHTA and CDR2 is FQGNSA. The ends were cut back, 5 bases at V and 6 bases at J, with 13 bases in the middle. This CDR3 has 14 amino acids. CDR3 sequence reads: CASSPYSQAGELFF. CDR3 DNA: TGTGCCAGCAGCCCCTATAGTCAGGCCGGGGAGCTGTTTTTT.

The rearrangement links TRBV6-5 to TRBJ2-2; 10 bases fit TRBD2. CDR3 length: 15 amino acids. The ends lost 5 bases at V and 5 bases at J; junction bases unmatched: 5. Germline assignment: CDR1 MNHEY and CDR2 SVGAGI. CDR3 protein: CASSTPTSGTGELFF. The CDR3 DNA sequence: TGTGCCAGCAGTACGCCGACTAGCGGGACCGGGGAGCTGTTTTTT.

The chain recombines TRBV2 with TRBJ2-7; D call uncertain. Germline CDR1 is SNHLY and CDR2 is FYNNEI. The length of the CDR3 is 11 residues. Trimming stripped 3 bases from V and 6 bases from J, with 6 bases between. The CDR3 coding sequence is TGTGCCAGCAGTGAGTGGCGCGAGCAGTACTTC. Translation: CASSEWREQYF.